The clone carrying this T cell receptor beta chain was seen at least ten times. Trimming cost V 10 bases and J 4 bases, with 14 bases left between them. The CDR3 has 13 amino acids. The germline CDR1 and CDR2 sequences are MNHEY and SVGEGT. MiXCR was run by TCRdb on the 5' RACE reads, yielding one entry per CDR3 protein. The sample has about 100,000 distinct CDR3 sequences, roughly 18% seen once. The sample originates from a study of T cells of healthy individuals. The chain carries TRBV6-2 or TRBV6-3 and TRBJ2-1; D is ambiguous. The source of this sequence is a human donor in good health. CDR3 loop: CAISPDLYNEQFF. The CDR3 DNA follows: TGTGCCATCAGCCCGGACCTTTACAATGAGCAGTTCTTC.